A selection of T cell receptor beta chains follows, all from one sample in a study of pediatric ulcerative colitis. Profiled with immunoSEQ multiplex PCR; TCRdb holds only in-frame clones, not every one. The sample lists fewer than 40,000 clones, roughly four fifths occurring once. The source material was blood. These receptors all stem from a boy younger than 18 with severe ulcerative colitis. CDR3s include the opening cysteine and the closing phenylalanine or tryptophan. Each record gives: J gene, CDR3 length, clone size, V gene, D gene, CDR3 protein, CDR3 DNA. The D gene is left open where the match is weak. Size is omitted from some rows. Given values are once, few, many or a class for expanded clones.

>TRBJ2-7|14|NA|TRBV27|NA
CASSATGNFYEQYF
TGTGCCAGCAGTGCTACAGGGAATTTCTACGAGCAGTACTTC
>TRBJ2-7|14|NA|TRBV19|NA
CASSVQPGVYEQYF
TGTGCCAGTAGTGTTCAGCCAGGGGTCTACGAGCAGTACTTC
>TRBJ2-5|15|NA|TRBV21-1|NA
CASSISQGFQGTQYF
TGTGCCAGCAGCATCTCCCAGGGATTTCAGGGGACCCAGTACTTC
>TRBJ1-4|15|NA|TRBV6-6|NA
CASSYSTEANEKLFF
TGTGCCAGCAGTTACTCGACGGAGGCTAATGAAAAACTGTTTTTT
>TRBJ2-5|11|NA|TRBV2|NA
CASSSSVPQYF
TGTGCCAGCAGTTCCTCTGTGCCCCAGTACTTC
>TRBJ1-1|13|NA|TRBV5-4|NA
CASSFGRSPEAFF
TGTGCCAGCAGCTTCGGGCGGAGCCCTGAAGCTTTCTTT
>TRBJ2-4|16|NA|TRBV4-1|NA
CASSQDEGLRWDIQYF
TGCGCCAGCAGCCAAGACGAGGGGCTCCGCTGGGACATTCAGTACTTC
>TRBJ1-1|15|NA|TRBV9|NA
CASSVSGGLNTEAFF
TGTGCCAGCAGCGTATCAGGCGGCTTGAACACTGAAGCTTTCTTT
>TRBJ2-7|15|NA|TRBV5-6|NA
CASSLWGAISYEQYF
TGTGCCAGCAGCTTGTGGGGGGCCATCTCCTACGAGCAGTACTTC
>TRBJ1-2|15|few|TRBV6-1|NA
CASSEAYSLGVGYTF
TGTGCCAGCAGTGAAGCTTACAGCCTCGGGGTTGGCTACACCTTC
>TRBJ1-2|14|NA|TRBV13|NA
CASSLGRANYGYTF
TGTGCCAGCAGCTTAGGCAGGGCCAACTATGGCTACACCTTC
>TRBJ2-7|15|once|TRBV7-2|NA
CASSLVPGISYEQYF
TGTGCCAGCAGCTTAGTTCCGGGAATCTCCTACGAGCAGTACTTC
>TRBJ1-1|15|NA|TRBV27|TRBD1
CASSLRDSLNTEVFF
TGTGCCAGCAGTCTCCGGGACAGCCTGAACACTGAAGTTTTCTTT
>TRBJ2-5|16|NA|TRBV7-9|TRBD1
CASSPGGPGGGETQYF
TGTGCCAGCAGCCCCGGGGGCCCAGGGGGCGGAGAGACCCAGTACTTC
>TRBJ2-3|15|NA|TRBV6-5|TRBD2
CASRRWTSGGDTQYF
TGTGCCAGCAGGCGCTGGACTAGCGGGGGAGATACGCAGTATTTT
>TRBJ2-7|13|once|TRBV18|NA
CASSIREGDEQYF
TGTGCCAGCTCCATAAGGGAGGGGGACGAGCAGTACTTC
>TRBJ2-2|14|NA|TRBV5-1|TRBD1
CASSLQGDTGELFF
TGCGCCAGCAGCTTGCAGGGGGACACCGGGGAGCTGTTTTTT
>TRBJ2-2|16|NA|TRBV15|NA
CATSRGRGGRTGELFF
TGTGCCACCAGCAGAGGCAGGGGGGGACGAACCGGGGAGCTGTTTTTT
>TRBJ1-2|12|few|TRBV5-1|NA
CASSSTVYGYTF
TGCGCCAGCAGCTCGACAGTCTATGGCTACACCTTC
>TRBJ1-4|14|few|TRBV11-2|NA
CASSPSGRVEKLFF
TGTGCCAGCAGCCCGTCTGGACGGGTTGAAAAACTGTTTTTT
>TRBJ1-2|14|NA|TRBV29-1|NA
CSVAQILANYGYTF
TGCAGCGTTGCCCAAATTTTGGCTAACTATGGCTACACCTTC
>TRBJ2-5|20|NA|TRBV13|NA
CASSSQSWGTRSIFQETQYF
TGTGCCAGCAGCTCTCAATCATGGGGGACAAGGAGTATATTTCAAGAGACCCAGTACTTC
>TRBJ1-6|15|few|TRBV27|TRBD1
CASSPGQGRGSPLHF
TGTGCCAGCAGTCCGGGACAGGGGAGAGGATCACCCCTCCACTTT
>TRBJ2-7|12|once|TRBV4-1|NA
CASSQEGHEQYF
TGCGCCAGCAGCCAAGAAGGCCACGAGCAGTACTTC
>TRBJ1-1|13|NA|TRBV29-1|TRBD1
CSVPGQMNTEAFF
TGCAGCGTACCGGGACAGATGAACACTGAAGCTTTCTTT
>TRBJ1-2|13|NA|TRBV28|NA
CASSWGPNYGYTF
TGTGCCAGCAGTTGGGGGCCTAACTATGGCTACACCTTC
>TRBJ1-2|12|NA|TRBV11-2|NA
CASSFRDAGYTF
TGTGCCAGCAGCTTCAGGGACGCTGGCTACACCTTC
>TRBJ1-1|13|NA|TRBV5-1|NA
CASSLRLSGKAFF
TGCGCCAGCAGCTTGCGATTAAGCGGAAAAGCTTTCTTT
>TRBJ1-4|17|once|TRBV6-1|TRBD1
CASSEAGPGQGNEKLFF
TGTGCCAGCAGTGAAGCTGGGCCGGGACAGGGGAATGAAAAACTGTTTTTT
>TRBJ2-7|13|NA|TRBV18|NA
CASSPSEGNEQYF
TGTGCCAGCTCACCAAGTGAGGGGAACGAGCAGTACTTC
>TRBJ1-2|14|NA|TRBV6-6|NA
CASRNRDTVDGYTF
TGTGCCAGCAGGAACCGGGACACAGTGGATGGCTACACCTTC
>TRBJ2-7|15|NA|TRBV4-3|NA
CASSQGAGISYEQYF
TGCGCCAGCAGCCAAGGGGCAGGTATATCCTACGAGCAGTACTTC
>TRBJ1-3|17|NA|TRBV9|TRBD1
CASSRNPSTGAGNTIYF
TGTGCCAGCAGCCGTAACCCATCGACAGGGGCTGGAAACACCATATATTTT
>TRBJ2-7|15|few|TRBV5-5|NA
CASSGSYGWAYEQYF
TGTGCCAGCAGCGGGTCCTACGGGTGGGCCTACGAGCAGTACTTC
>TRBJ1-2|13|NA|TRBV9|NA
CASSVGDNYGYTF
TGTGCCAGCAGCGTAGGGGATAACTATGGCTACACCTTC
>TRBJ2-3|16|NA|TRBV4-2|NA
CASSQDPPETTDTQYF
TGTGCCAGCAGCCAAGACCCCCCGGAGACCACAGATACGCAGTATTTT
>TRBJ2-7|15|NA|TRBV18|TRBD2
CASSPGVAGVYEQYF
TGTGCCAGCTCACCCGGGGTAGCGGGGGTCTACGAGCAGTACTTC
>TRBJ2-2|16|NA|TRBV4-3|NA
CASSQDIQAGGGELFF
TGCGCCAGCAGCCAAGATATCCAGGCCGGGGGCGGGGAGCTGTTTTTT
>TRBJ1-1|13|NA|TRBV6-5|NA
CASSIGPNTEAFF
TGTGCCAGCTCAATAGGACCGAACACTGAAGCTTTCTTT
>TRBJ1-2|11|NA|TRBV29-1|NA
CSVEVRGGYTF
TGCAGCGTTGAAGTTCGCGGGGGCTACACCTTC
>TRBJ2-7|14|NA|TRBV19|NA
CASSIYGQSHEQYF
TGTGCCAGTAGTATATATGGTCAGTCCCACGAGCAGTACTTC
>TRBJ2-3|14|NA|TRBV27|NA
CASSWGVPKDTQYF
TGTGCCAGCAGTTGGGGGGTCCCGAAGGATACGCAGTATTTT
>TRBJ2-3|17|NA|TRBV11-2|NA
CASSLQGIPFTTDTQYF
TGTGCCAGCAGCTTACAGGGCATACCTTTCACCACAGATACGCAGTATTTT